This TCR beta chain came from a study of OX40 agonist ivuxolimab in advanced cancers. This clone was detected once. V lost 7 bases to trimming and J lost 0 bases, with 14 bases between them. Germline V gives CDR1 MNHNS, CDR2 SASEGT. The CDR3 length is 15 residues. Produced via immunoSEQ multiplex PCR; TCRdb's table is partial and in-frame only. Of approximately 98,000 clones in the sample, about 91% were seen once. The source of this sequence is an adult with an advanced solid tumor such as melanoma, head and neck, liver or kidney cancer. The rearrangement uses TRBV6-1 and TRBJ2-3; D is perhaps TRBD1 or TRBD2 (6 bases each). The sample was CD4+ or CD8+ T cells sorted from blood, taken in a trial of the OX40 agonist ivuxolimab. The CDR3, as DNA: TGTGCCAGCACCCAAGAGGGGGGAAGCACAGATACGCAGTATTTT. It specifies CASTQEGGSTDTQYF.